The 27 T cell receptor beta chains below come from one sample, sequenced in a study of blood T cell repertoires in COVID-19 (dated by TCRdb to the early 2020s). Library method: the immunoSEQ multiplex PCR assay. The source is immuneACCESS, and TCRdb retained only in-frame sequences with V and J called. Part of the clones is not carried over; for the studies checked, unresolved V genes explain less than half of this, and the remainder is unexplained. For this sample there are about 210,000 clones; 85% appear just once. The ten largest clones capture 0.8% to 0.95% of the sample. The sequenced sample consisted of peripheral blood. The origin of the receptors is a man in his 60s with COVID-19, enrolled during active disease.

V usage is TRBV3-1 (or the pseudogene TRBV3-2) and J usage is TRBJ1-6, with D maybe TRBD1 (5 bases). Germline loops: CDR1 LGHDT, CDR2 YNNKEL (reference sequence). CDR3 length: 15 residues. The ends were cut back, 2 bases at V and 4 bases at J, with 9 bases in the middle. DNA of the CDR3: TGTGCCAGCAGCCAATCCGACAGTTATAATTCACCCCTCCACTTT. Protein product: CASSQSDSYNSPLHF.

The chain couples TRBV27 to TRBJ1-4; 7 bases fit TRBD1. V was pared by 6 bases and J by 5 bases, with 9 bases of the junction left unmatched. Germline loops: CDR1 MNHEY, CDR2 SMNVEV (reference sequence). This CDR3 spans 15 amino acids. CDR3 nucleotide sequence: TGTGCCAGCAGCTCACATTCCAGGGGGAATGAAAAACTGTTTTTT. Translation gives CASSSHSRGNEKLFF.

In this sample, this clone turned up many times. The gene calls are TRBV19 and TRBJ1-1; D possibly corresponds to TRBD1 (6 bases). The CDR3 contains 11 residues. The germline gives CDR1 LNHDA, CDR2 SQIVND (reference sequence). The ends were cut back, 10 bases at V and 8 bases at J, with 14 bases in the middle. The CDR3 DNA reads TGTGCCACTAGAAACAGGGTGGAAGCTTTCTTT. It yields the protein CATRNRVEAFF. Full variable domain (remainder filled in from reference TRBV19 and TRBJ1-1): DGGITQSPKYLFRKEGQNVTLSCEQNLNHDAMYWYRQDPGQGLRLIYYSQIVNDFQKGDIAEGYSVSREKKESFPLTVTSAQKNPTAFYLCATRNRVEAFFGQGTRLTVV.

This clone was seen a few times. The chain couples TRBV4-2 to TRBJ1-4; possible D gene TRBD1, 6 bases. The CDR3 contains 18 residues. Germline loops: CDR1 LGHNA, CDR2 YNFKEQ. Trimming shortened V by 4 bases and J by 3 bases, and 21 bases separated the two germline ends. The CDR3 spells CASSPYLGGGQSNEKLFF. DNA for the CDR3: TGTGCCAGCAGCCCCTATTTAGGCGGGGGCCAGTCTAATGAAAAACTGTTTTTT.

The table lists this clone with a count of one. The chain has TRBV5-1 and TRBJ2-1; 7 bases match TRBD1. The germline V gene encodes CDR1 SGHRS and CDR2 YFSETQ. The CDR3 contains 14 residues. J was trimmed by 10 bases and V by 4 bases; bases with no gene match: 11. CDR3 coding DNA: TGCGCCAGCAGCCCCTCCTCGACAGGGACCGAGCAGTTCTTC. The encoded protein is CASSPSSTGTEQFF.

This chain links TRBV28 with TRBJ1-2; possible D gene TRBD1, 6 bases. CDR3 size: 14 residues. Germline values: CDR1 MDHEN, CDR2 SYDVKM. Trimming removed 2 bases from V and 4 bases from J, with 11 bases in between. DNA of the CDR3: TGTGCCAGCAGTTTAGGAACAGGGAGCTATGGCTACACCTTC. Amino acid sequence: CASSLGTGSYGYTF.

V usage is TRBV5-1 and J usage is TRBJ1-1; D gene unclear. In germline, CDR1 is SGHRS, CDR2 YFSETQ. V lost 4 bases and J 1 base, leaving 11 bases between the germline ends. The CDR3 contains 14 residues. CDR3 in DNA: TGCGCCAGCAGCCCGATAACGGGGAACACTGAAGCTTTCTTT. It encodes CASSPITGNTEAFF.

The CDR3 DNA reads TGTGCCACCAGTGACCGTCGGTCTACCGTGGACCAAGAGACCCAGTACTTC. It encodes CATSDRRSTVDQETQYF. The V gene is TRBV24-1, the J gene TRBJ2-5; D ambiguous. Germline lookup yields CDR1 KGHDR and CDR2 SFDVKD. Trimming pared 4 bases from V and 0 bases from J, leaving 17 bases between. The CDR3 loop spans 17 amino acids.

The J gene is TRBJ1-3, the V gene TRBV30; D is ambiguous. Looked up from germline, CDR1 is GTSNPN and CDR2 is SVGIG (reference sequence). Trimming stripped 5 bases from V and 4 bases from J, with 15 bases between. This CDR3 has 14 residues. As DNA, the CDR3 is TGTGCCTGGTTTTTTTCCGGGGTGGGAAACACCATATATTTT. It encodes CAWFFSGVGNTIYF.

The genes are TRBV10-3 and TRBJ1-2; tentatively, D is TRBD1 (6 bases). CDR1 and CDR2 from the germline V gene are ENHRY and SYGVKD. The CDR3 has 13 residues. V dropped 6 bases and J dropped 8 bases, with 16 bases sitting between them. DNA for the CDR3: TGTGCCATCAGGCGCACAGGGTCAGAGGGCTACACCTTC. Translating gives CAIRRTGSEGYTF.

Regarding this clone: In the same sample, other DNA sequences code for this CDR3. The rearrangement uses TRBV30 and TRBJ1-5; D gene uncertain. Germline V lookup: CDR1 GTSNPN, CDR2 SVGIG (reference sequence). Trimming shortened V by 0 bases and J by 0 bases, and 9 bases separated the two germline ends. The CDR3 spans 15 residues. The CDR3 nucleotides read TGTGCCTGGAGTGTACGGGGAAATAGCAATCAGCCCCAGCATTTT. Residues: CAWSVRGNSNQPQHF.

The genes are TRBV29-1 and TRBJ2-1, with 11 bases that match TRBD1. Germline V gene sequence: CDR1 SQVTM, CDR2 ANQGSEA. V lost 3 bases, J lost 8 bases, and 6 bases stayed unmatched. The CDR3 runs 14 residues. The CDR3 DNA reads as TGCAGCGTTGATCTGGGACAGGGGGAATATGAGCAGTTCTTC. This sequence encodes CSVDLGQGEYEQFF.

The chain links TRBV19 to TRBJ2-1, with TRBD2 matching 16 bases. The J segment lost 3 bases and the V segment lost 7 bases, leaving 9 bases of the junction unmatched. This CDR3 region has 18 residues. Germline V lookup: CDR1 LNHDA, CDR2 SQIVND (reference sequence). CDR3: CASTPGLAGGGRYNEQFF. Written as DNA, the CDR3 is TGTGCCAGTACCCCGGGACTAGCGGGAGGGGGGCGCTACAATGAGCAGTTCTTC.

This sequence joins TRBV7-9 and TRBJ2-7, with TRBD1 matching 9 bases. The CDR3 has 16 amino acids. CDR1 and CDR2 from the germline V gene are SEHNR and FQNEAQ (reference sequence). With V trimmed by 5 bases and J by 1 base, 9 bases remained unmatched. The CDR3 here is CASSQLETGGSYEQYF. For the CDR3, the DNA is TGTGCCAGCAGCCAACTTGAGACAGGGGGTTCCTACGAGCAGTACTTC.

The gene calls are TRBV20-1 and TRBJ2-3; D is unclear. Trimming pared 1 base from V and 6 bases from J, leaving 2 bases between. Germline CDR1 is DFQATT and CDR2 is SNEGSKA (reference sequence). CDR3 length equals 10 residues. CDR3 sequence: CSARADTQYF. In DNA, the CDR3 is TGCAGTGCTAGAGCGGATACGCAGTATTTT.

For the CDR3, the DNA is TGCGCCAGCAGCGCGACAGGGGTGGGAGCTAATGAAAAACTGTTTTTT. This sequence encodes CASSATGVGANEKLFF. The chain is built from TRBV5-1 and TRBJ1-4, with 8 positions matching TRBD1. Germline CDR1 reads SGHRS; CDR2 reads YFSETQ. The length of the CDR3 is 16 residues. J was trimmed by 3 bases and V by 4 bases; bases with no gene match: 8.

The chain links TRBV21-1 to TRBJ2-2; TRBD1, the table's D call, lacks a check against the DNA. TRBV21-1 is a recognized pseudogene. The CDR3 is made up of 16 amino acids. The CDR3 here is CASSKGGQGVTGELFF. CDR3 coding DNA: TGTGCCAGCAGCAAAGGGGGACAGGGAGTCACCGGGGAGCTGTTTTTT.

V gene TRBV5-1 combines with J gene TRBJ1-2; 7 bases fit TRBD1. The CDR3 runs to 15 residues. Germline assignment: CDR1 SGHRS and CDR2 YFSETQ. The trim removed 0 bases at V and 6 bases at J, leaving 8 bases unmatched. CDR3 amino acids: CASSLVTGDRDGYTF. The CDR3 nucleotides are TGCGCCAGCAGCTTGGTAACAGGGGACCGAGATGGCTACACCTTC.

The CDR3 DNA reads TGTGCCAGCGCCGAGACAGGGAAGACTGAAGCTTTCTTT. This sequence encodes CASAETGKTEAFF. This chain uses TRBV2 with TRBJ1-1; TRBD1 agrees at 7 bases. This CDR3 has 13 amino acids. Germline loops: CDR1 SNHLY, CDR2 FYNNEI. The trim removed 8 bases at V and 5 bases at J, leaving 8 bases unmatched.

This chain links TRBV5-8 with TRBJ2-1, with 12 bases fitting TRBD2. The V and J ends lost 2 bases and 7 bases, in that order; junction bases with no gene match: 4. The CDR3 sequence is 15 residues long. CDR1 is SGHTS, CDR2 YDEGEE, per germline. Here the CDR3 reads CASSFGTSGLNEQFF. CDR3 in DNA: TGTGCCAGCAGCTTCGGGACTAGCGGGCTGAATGAGCAGTTCTTC.

The rearrangement links TRBV28 to TRBJ1-4, with 7 bases lining up with TRBD1. V gave up 5 bases and J gave up 5 bases; unmatched junction bases: 17. Germline V gene sequence: CDR1 MDHEN, CDR2 SYDVKM. The CDR3 sequence is 18 residues long. CDR3 sequence reads: CASSPIIRWRGPNEKLFF. The CDR3 DNA is TGTGCCAGCAGTCCTATTATCCGATGGAGGGGGCCCAATGAAAAACTGTTTTTT. Drawing the rest from reference TRBV28 and TRBJ1-4, the complete variable domain is DVKVTQSSRYLVKRTGEKVFLECVQDMDHENMFWYRQDPGLGLRLIYFSYDVKMKEKGDIPEGYSVSREKKERFSLILESASTNQTSMYLCASSPIIRWRGPNEKLFFGSGTQLSVL.

This clone occurred once. V usage is TRBV29-1 and J usage is TRBJ2-7, with 11 bases identical to TRBD1. V dropped 5 bases and J dropped 6; count of bases not matched to a gene: 6. The CDR3 is 13 amino acids. Germline V gene sequence: CDR1 SQVTM, CDR2 ANQGSEA. CDR3 DNA: TGCAGCGTTACCGGGACAGGGGGGATCGAGCAGTACTTC. Protein product: CSVTGTGGIEQYF.

The genes are TRBV27 and TRBJ1-3; the match to TRBD1 covers 11 bases. This CDR3 has 17 amino acids. Germline CDR1 is MNHEY and CDR2 is SMNVEV (reference sequence). With 5 bases clipped from V and 0 bases from J, the junction kept 6 bases outside the gene matches. CDR3 DNA sequence: TGTGCCAGCAGTCCAGGGACAGGGGGGAGCTCTGGAAACACCATATATTTT. As protein: CASSPGTGGSSGNTIYF.

The chain uses TRBV6-5 and TRBJ2-3; D may be TRBD2 (6 bases). CDR3 length: 15 amino acids. V was clipped by 0 bases and J by 4 bases, with 11 bases between them. CDR1 is MNHEY, CDR2 SVGAGI, per germline. The CDR3 coding sequence is TGTGCCAGCAGTTACTCGCGACAGCGGGCAGATACGCAGTATTTT. Amino acid sequence: CASSYSRQRADTQYF.

The chain uses TRBV4-1 and TRBJ1-1; D remains ambiguous. V lost 4 bases to trimming and J lost 1 base, with 13 bases between them. CDR1 and CDR2 (germline): MGHRA, YSYEKL. This CDR3 contains 15 residues. Here the CDR3 reads CASSPLYDTNTEAFF. Here the CDR3 DNA reads TGCGCCAGCAGCCCTCTTTATGACACGAACACTGAAGCTTTCTTT.

The chain uses TRBV6-5 and TRBJ2-2; 7 nucleotides line up with TRBD2. The J segment lost 1 base and the V segment lost 0 bases, leaving 2 bases of the junction unmatched. Per germline, CDR1 MNHEY and CDR2 SVGAGI. The CDR3 has 16 residues. CDR3 DNA sequence: TGTGCCAGCAGTTACTCGTCTAGCGGGAACACCGGGGAGCTGTTTTTT. The encoded protein is CASSYSSSGNTGELFF.

The gene calls are TRBV11-3 and TRBJ2-1; 8 nucleotides match TRBD1. The germline CDR1 and CDR2 sequences are SGHNT and YENEEA. Unmatched junction bases numbered 10, after V lost 5 bases and J lost 7 bases. This CDR3 region has 15 residues. DNA of the CDR3: TGTGCCAGCAGCCCTTGGGGCAGGGGGCCGAATGAGCAGTTCTTC. It codes for CASSPWGRGPNEQFF.